This TCR beta chain was observed in a study of blood T cell repertoires in COVID-19. Study in general: Samples taken during acute and convalescent COVID-19 were collected in the United States, Italy and Spain. In each case, the material was cDNA or gDNA derived from T cells, B-cell-depleted T cells, or PBMCs.

Original handling: Quantification of nucleated cells was approximated via reference gene primer amplification. TCRdb's table, derived via immunoSEQ multiplex PCR, lists solely in-frame clones and lacks some. D and trimming were read from the DNA, whereas the V and J calls and clone size are those reported in that table. The data contain 100,000 to 120,000 clones, about 75% of them singletons. V lost 8 bases to trimming and J lost 1 base; unmatched junction nucleotides: 4. The CDR3 totals 14 residues. Germline CDR1 reads SGHAT; CDR2 reads FQNNGV. The clonotype was recovered from a woman in her 70s with acute or convalescent COVID-19. The chain couples TRBV11-2 to TRBJ2-1, with 8 bases that match TRBD2. What was sequenced was peripheral blood. This CDR3 is CASRRGGSYNEQFF. DNA for the CDR3: TGTGCCAGCCGACGGGGGGGATCCTACAATGAGCAGTTCTTC.